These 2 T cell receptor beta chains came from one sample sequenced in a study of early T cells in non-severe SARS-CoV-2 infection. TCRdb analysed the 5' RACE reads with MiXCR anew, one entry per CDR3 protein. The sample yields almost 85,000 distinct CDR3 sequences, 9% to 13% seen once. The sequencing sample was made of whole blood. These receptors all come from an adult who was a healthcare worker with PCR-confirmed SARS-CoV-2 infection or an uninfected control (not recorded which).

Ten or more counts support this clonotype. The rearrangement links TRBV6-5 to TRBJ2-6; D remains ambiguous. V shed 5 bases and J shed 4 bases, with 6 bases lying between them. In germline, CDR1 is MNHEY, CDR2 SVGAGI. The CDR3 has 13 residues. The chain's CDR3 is CASSLDGANVLTF. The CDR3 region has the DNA TGTGCCAGCAGTCTTGACGGGGCCAACGTCCTGACTTTC.

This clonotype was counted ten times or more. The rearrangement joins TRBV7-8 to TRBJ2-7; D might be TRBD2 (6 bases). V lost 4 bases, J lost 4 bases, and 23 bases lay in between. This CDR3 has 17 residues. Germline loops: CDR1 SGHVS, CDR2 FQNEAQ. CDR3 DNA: TGTGCCAGCAGCTCACAAAGCCTTCAAGGAGGGTTTTACGAGCAGTACTTC. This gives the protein CASSSQSLQGGFYEQYF.